Below, 17 T cell receptor beta chains from the same sample are listed, as sequenced in a study of OX40 agonist ivuxolimab in advanced cancers. Clones were read by immunoSEQ multiplex PCR, and TCRdb kept only the in-frame ones, dropping some. Among 70,000 to 95,000 clones listed, 86% were seen once. This specimen consisted of CD4+ or CD8+ T cells sorted from blood, obtained in a trial of the OX40 agonist ivuxolimab. The source is an adult with an advanced solid tumor such as melanoma, head and neck, liver or kidney cancer.

J is TRBJ2-1 and V is TRBV7-3; 7 bases agree with TRBD1. This CDR3 comprises 14 residues. Germline V lookup: CDR1 SGHTA, CDR2 FQGTGA. J was trimmed by 6 bases and V by 2 bases; bases with no gene match: 4. CDR3 sequence (DNA): TGTGCCAGCAGCTTAGACAGGGCCAGCAATGAGCAGTTCTTC. Protein sequence: CASSLDRASNEQFF.

The chain couples TRBV6-5 to TRBJ2-5; 11 bases fit TRBD2. The germline V gene encodes CDR1 MNHEY and CDR2 SVGAGI. CDR3 length: 16 amino acids. V lost 0 bases to trimming and J lost 3 bases; unmatched junction nucleotides: 3. This CDR3 reads CASSYSLGLAEETQYF. In DNA form, the CDR3 reads TGTGCCAGCAGTTACTCATTGGGACTAGCGGAAGAGACCCAGTACTTC.

This clone was detected only once. The V call is TRBV27, the J call TRBJ2-3; 7 nucleotides align to TRBD1. Losses at the gene ends were 2 bases for V and 0 bases for J; bases not matched to a gene: 8. This CDR3 is built from 17 residues. CDR1 MNHEY and CDR2 SMNVEV come from the germline V gene (reference sequence). CDR3 protein: CASSLRGQPASTDTQYF. The CDR3, as DNA: TGTGCCAGCAGTTTACGGGGACAGCCTGCTAGCACAGATACGCAGTATTTT.

The chain combines TRBV5-6 with TRBJ1-5, with D unclear. Per the germline V gene, CDR1 is SGHDT and CDR2 is YYEEEE. The CDR3 contains 13 residues. V lost 2 bases to trimming and J lost 5 bases, with 8 bases between them. The DNA for the CDR3 is TGTGCCAGCAGCTTTGCCGGATATCAGCCCCAGCATTTT. Translation: CASSFAGYQPQHF.

The chain joins TRBV6-1 to TRBJ1-2; D gene ambiguous. Trimming removed 9 bases from V and 6 bases from J, with 11 bases in between. Per the germline V gene, CDR1 is MNHNS and CDR2 is SASEGT. This CDR3 spans 11 amino acids. The CDR3 is CASSRGNGYTF. The CDR3 nucleotides read TGTGCCAGTTCCAGAGGAAATGGCTACACCTTC.

The chain employs TRBV6-5 and TRBJ1-2, with 9 bases fitting TRBD1. Germline V lookup: CDR1 MNHEY, CDR2 SVGAGI. The CDR3 runs 13 residues. With V trimmed by 7 bases and J by 3 bases, 3 bases remained unmatched. CDR3: CASKRDRDYGYTF. In DNA, the CDR3 is TGTGCCAGCAAACGGGACAGGGACTATGGCTACACCTTC.

The rearrangement joins TRBV10-2 to TRBJ1-1; a weak D match, TRBD1 (6 bases). Germline values: CDR1 WSHSY, CDR2 SAAADI. The CDR3 contains 12 residues. Deletions cut 8 bases from V and 5 bases from J, with 12 bases between. The CDR3 region has the DNA TGCGCCAGCGGGGGAGGGGGGACTGAAGCTTTCTTT. Its protein product is CASGGGGTEAFF.

The chain uses TRBV6-5 and TRBJ1-3, with 10 bases matching TRBD1. Trimming at V came to 0 bases and at J to 4 bases, leaving 3 bases not matched to a gene. Germline lookup yields CDR1 MNHEY and CDR2 SVGAGI. The CDR3 extends over 16 amino acids. The CDR3 region is CASSYSGQGVGNTIYF. The CDR3 region has the DNA TGTGCCAGCAGTTACTCAGGACAGGGGGTGGGAAACACCATATATTTT.

V and J are TRBV6-1 and TRBJ2-7, with D perhaps matching TRBD2 (6 bases). CDR1 MNHNS and CDR2 SASEGT come from the germline V gene. The CDR3 runs to 15 residues. Trimming removed 8 bases from V and 9 bases from J, with 26 bases in between. The CDR3 bases are TGTGCCAGCGATCTCTCCGGGACGGTGGGACTCGGGCAGTACTTC. Its protein product is CASDLSGTVGLGQYF.

The V call is TRBV9, the J call TRBJ2-2; D unclear. Germline CDR1 reads SGDLS; CDR2 reads YYNGEE. V lost 4 bases to trimming and J lost 4 bases, with 14 bases between them. This CDR3 has 15 amino acids. The CDR3 nucleotides are TGTGCCAGCAGCCCAGATGGAGCCCTCACCGGGGAGCTGTTTTTT. Its translation: CASSPDGALTGELFF.

The chain is built from TRBV6-6 and TRBJ2-7; 7 bases agree with TRBD1. This CDR3 comprises 15 residues. V shed 5 bases, J shed 3 bases, and the junction held 10 bases outside the gene matches. Germline V CDR1 and CDR2: MNHNY, SVGAGI (reference sequence). CDR3 sequence reads: CASSAAGGSFYEQYF. The CDR3 DNA sequence: TGTGCCAGCAGTGCCGCAGGGGGATCCTTCTACGAGCAGTACTTC.

This sequence joins TRBV9 and TRBJ2-7; D gene uncertain. V lost 0 bases, J lost 4 bases, and 14 bases lay in between. CDR1 SGDLS and CDR2 YYNGEE come from the germline V gene. The CDR3 is made up of 15 amino acids. CDR3: CASSVGDSLGYEQYF. DNA for the CDR3: TGTGCCAGCAGCGTAGGCGATAGTTTGGGATACGAGCAGTACTTC.

The chain has TRBV11-2 and TRBJ1-4; TRBD1 aligns across 12 bases. The CDR3 runs 14 residues. Germline CDR1 SGHAT, CDR2 FQNNGV. Germline trimming cut 4 bases from V and 8 bases from J; bases unmatched to any gene: 2. CDR3 amino acids: CASSWDRGREKLFF. The CDR3 bases are TGTGCCAGCAGCTGGGACAGGGGGCGGGAAAAACTGTTTTTT. The whole variable domain, remainder taken from reference TRBV11-2 and TRBJ1-4, is EAGVAQSPRYKIIEKRQSVAFWCNPISGHATLYWYQQILGQGPKLLIQFQNNGVVDDSQLPKDRFSAERLKGVDSTLKIQPAKLEDSAVYLCASSWDRGREKLFFGSGTQLSVL.

CDR3 protein: CATGEGYGYTF. The CDR3 DNA reads as TGTGCCACCGGGGAAGGCTATGGCTACACCTTC. The chain uses TRBV19 and TRBJ1-2; D call uncertain. This CDR3 has 11 amino acids. The germline gives CDR1 LNHDA, CDR2 SQIVND (reference sequence). With 10 bases removed from V and 4 bases from J, the gap between germline ends came to 10 bases.

This chain links TRBV30 with TRBJ1-1; D remains unclear. The germline V gene has CDR1 GTSNPN and CDR2 SVGIG (reference sequence). The CDR3 is made up of 13 amino acids. Trimming stripped 4 bases from V and 4 bases from J, with 13 bases between. Written as DNA, the CDR3 is TGTGCCTGGATCTTGTACAGTGGCACTGAAGCTTTCTTT. Translation gives CAWILYSGTEAFF.

The genes are TRBV30 and TRBJ2-7; 9 bases are a match to TRBD2. Germline V CDR1 and CDR2: GTSNPN, SVGIG (reference sequence). V shed 4 bases and J 4 bases; nucleotides not matched to a gene: 11. The CDR3 sequence is 15 residues long. The CDR3 nucleotides are TGTGCCTGGACTGGGGGAGCGGGAGGTCCTTACGAGCAGTACTTC. Translation: CAWTGGAGGPYEQYF.

This chain uses TRBV7-2 with TRBJ2-5; D not resolved. The CDR3 extends over 13 amino acids. Trimming stripped 1 base from V and 4 bases from J, with 7 bases between. The V gene's germline CDR1 is SGHTA and CDR2 FQGNSA. The CDR3 bases are TGTGCCAGCAGCTTAGGTCAGATAGAGACCCAGTACTTC. Translation gives CASSLGQIETQYF.